The next 27 T cell receptor beta chains were all read from a single sample in a study of blood T cell repertoires in COVID-19. Repertoires were generated with immunoSEQ multiplex PCR, while TCRdb's copy carries only in-frame clones and drops some. The table lists about 280,000 clones, around 89% of them singletons, with roughly 4.3% in the top ten. The sequencing sample was made of PBMCs or T cells enriched from blood (not recorded which). These TCRs come from a woman aged 25 to 39 with acute COVID-19.

V and J are TRBV28 and TRBJ2-4, with no clear D. Trimming cost V 4 bases and J 1 base, with 11 bases left between them. CDR1 is MDHEN and CDR2 is SYDVKM in the germline V gene. This CDR3 is 15 amino acids long. CDR3 bases: TGTGCCAGCAGTTCCCCGGTTTGGGCCAAAAACATTCAGTACTTC. Its translation: CASSSPVWAKNIQYF.

A few counts support this clone. The chain is built from TRBV27 and TRBJ1-1; no firm D call. The length of the CDR3 is 15 residues. V was pared by 3 bases and J by 4 bases, with 15 bases between. CDR1 is MNHEY and CDR2 is SMNVEV in the germline V gene (reference sequence). The CDR3 DNA sequence: TGTGCCAGCAGTTTCGGCTACTGGGAGGGCACTGAAGCTTTCTTT. Translated: CASSFGYWEGTEAFF.

The J gene is TRBJ1-2, the V gene TRBV5-4, with TRBD1 matching over 10 bases. The V segment lost 3 bases and the J segment 8 bases; nucleotides outside the gene matches: 7. CDR3 length: 14 residues. CDR1 is SGHNT, CDR2 YYREEE, per germline (reference sequence). The CDR3 nucleotides are TGTGCCAGCAGCTCAAGACAGGGGGCGTTGGGCTACACCTTC. Protein: CASSSRQGALGYTF.

This chain joins TRBV4-3 and TRBJ2-7; D remains ambiguous. The CDR3 runs to 13 residues. Trimming left V 0 bases short and J 4 bases short, with 7 bases between. Germline V lookup: CDR1 LGHNA, CDR2 YSLEER. Written as DNA, the CDR3 is TGCGCCAGCAGCCAAGACGTGGCTTACGAGCAGTACTTC. Its translation is CASSQDVAYEQYF.

The chain combines TRBV7-2 with TRBJ2-1, with TRBD2 matching over 8 bases. This CDR3 spans 16 amino acids. V lost 0 bases, J lost 6 bases, and 7 bases stayed unmatched. Germline CDR1 reads SGHTA; CDR2 reads FQGNSA. DNA of the CDR3: TGTGCCAGCAGCTTAGCATTAGCGGGATTCATCAATGAGCAGTTCTTC. This sequence encodes CASSLALAGFINEQFF.

The sample holds a few counts of this clone. The rearrangement links TRBV28 to TRBJ1-1; the D gene is possibly TRBD1 (6 bases). This CDR3 comprises 15 residues. Germline CDR1 is MDHEN and CDR2 is SYDVKM. The V end lost 6 bases, the J end lost 3 bases, and 17 bases lay between the germline ends. Here the CDR3 DNA reads TGTGCCAGCAGGCTGGGAGGGGGTGGGCACACTGAAGCTTTCTTT. It yields the protein CASRLGGGGHTEAFF.

The V and J genes are TRBV27 and TRBJ2-7, with 10 bases identical to TRBD2. V was clipped by 7 bases and J by 0 bases; unmatched bases: 9. The CDR3 contains 16 residues. Germline V gene lookup returns CDR1 MNHEY and CDR2 SMNVEV (reference sequence). The CDR3 DNA reads TGTGCCAGCACGGCGGTAGCGGGAGGATCCTCCTACGAGCAGTACTTC. It yields the protein CASTAVAGGSSYEQYF.

The V call is TRBV3-1 (or the pseudogene TRBV3-2), the J call TRBJ2-5; TRBD2 agrees at 9 bases. CDR1 LGHDT and CDR2 YNNKEL come from the germline V gene (reference sequence). Trimming removed 4 bases from V and 5 bases from J; junction bases left unmatched: 5. The CDR3 extends over 14 amino acids. The chain's CDR3 is CASSPSSGTETQYF. The CDR3 nucleotides are TGTGCCAGCAGCCCGTCTAGCGGGACGGAGACCCAGTACTTC.

The chain employs TRBV5-1 and TRBJ2-1; D uncertain. Looked up from germline, CDR1 is SGHRS and CDR2 is YFSETQ. The CDR3 extends over 13 amino acids. V was clipped by 2 bases and J by 5 bases, with 8 bases between them. The CDR3 nucleotides read TGCGCCAGCAGCTTAACTCCACACAATGAGCAGTTCTTC. Its protein is CASSLTPHNEQFF. Filled out from reference TRBV5-1 and TRBJ2-1, the complete variable domain reads KAGVTQTPRYLIKTRGQQVTLSCSPISGHRSVSWYQQTPGQGLQFLFEYFSETQRNKGNFPGRFSGRQFSNSRSEMNVSTLELGDSALYLCASSLTPHNEQFFGPGTRLTVL.

The V and J genes are TRBV7-2 and TRBJ1-2; D is uncertain. Germline-derived CDR1 and CDR2 are SGHTA and FQGNSA. The V end was cut by 8 bases, the J end by 3 bases, with 13 bases between. CDR3 length: 13 residues. The CDR3 here is CASAPQRDYGYTF. DNA of the CDR3: TGTGCCAGCGCGCCTCAGAGGGACTATGGCTACACCTTC.

The rearrangement joins TRBV30 to TRBJ1-2; D is unresolved. V lost 3 bases, J lost 4 bases, and 21 bases lay in between. Germline V gene sequence: CDR1 GTSNPN, CDR2 SVGIG (reference sequence). CDR3 length equals 16 residues. The chain's CDR3 is CAWRSLGGMPFYGYTF. DNA for the CDR3: TGTGCCTGGAGAAGTCTTGGAGGGATGCCCTTCTATGGCTACACCTTC.

J is TRBJ1-1 and V is TRBV5-6, with 7 nucleotides matching TRBD1. Losses at the gene ends were 4 bases for V and 1 base for J; bases not matched to a gene: 13. CDR1 is SGHDT, CDR2 YYEEEE, per germline. This CDR3 is built from 17 residues. The CDR3 protein is CASSATGLFIENTEAFF. The DNA for the CDR3 is TGTGCCAGCAGCGCGACAGGGCTTTTCATCGAGAACACTGAAGCTTTCTTT.

The gene calls are TRBV7-3 and TRBJ2-1; 9 bases are shared with TRBD1. V lost 4 bases and J lost 7; bases outside the gene matches: 11. The CDR3 is made up of 16 amino acids. The V gene's germline CDR1 is SGHTA and CDR2 FQGTGA. The CDR3 protein is CASSSPTGGALNEQFF. As DNA, the CDR3 is TGTGCCAGCAGCTCACCTACAGGGGGCGCGTTGAATGAGCAGTTCTTC.

The CDR3 coding sequence is TGTGCCACCAGTGATCCCGGTGGTCTACAAGAGACCCAGTACTTC. This sequence encodes CATSDPGGLQETQYF. The rearrangement links TRBV24-1 to TRBJ2-5, with no clear D. There are 15 residues in the CDR3. The V gene's germline CDR1 is KGHDR and CDR2 SFDVKD. Trimming cost V 3 bases and J 2 bases, with 12 bases left between them.

This clone was picked up one time. V usage is TRBV30 and J usage is TRBJ1-2; tentatively, D is TRBD1 (6 bases). The CDR3 contains 12 residues. V was trimmed by 4 bases and J by 3 bases, leaving 9 bases between them. The germline V gene encodes CDR1 GTSNPN and CDR2 SVGIG (reference sequence). This CDR3 is CAWTDSHYGYTF. In nucleotides, the CDR3 is TGTGCCTGGACGGACAGTCACTATGGCTACACCTTC.

The CDR3 DNA sequence: TGTGCCAGCAGCCAAGACGTATCCAGCGGGAACACCGGGGAGCTGTTTTTT. It is translated as CASSQDVSSGNTGELFF. This chain joins TRBV4-2 and TRBJ2-2, with a tentative D call TRBD2 (5 bases). V gave up 0 bases and J gave up 1 base, with 12 bases separating them. Germline CDR1 and CDR2: LGHNA and YNFKEQ. The CDR3 runs 17 residues.

The chain combines TRBV4-1 with TRBJ2-3; 11 nucleotides align to TRBD2. Germline trimming cut 2 bases from V and 5 bases from J; bases unmatched to any gene: 6. The CDR3 loop spans 16 amino acids. Per the germline V gene, CDR1 is MGHRA and CDR2 is YSYEKL. The CDR3 region has the DNA TGCGCCAGCAGCCAACTACTAGCGGGAGAGCTAGATACGCAGTATTTT. Translated, it gives CASSQLLAGELDTQYF.

The rearrangement links TRBV7-8 to TRBJ2-7, with 7 bases fitting TRBD1. Germline trimming cut 5 bases from V and 1 base from J; bases unmatched to any gene: 14. This CDR3 has 17 residues. The germline CDR1 and CDR2 sequences are SGHVS and FQNEAQ. Here the CDR3 DNA reads TGTGCCAGCAGCGCAGACAGGGTGCCCTCGAGATCCTACGAGCAGTACTTC. It codes for CASSADRVPSRSYEQYF.

The chain carries TRBV7-9 and TRBJ1-1; TRBD1 aligns across 8 bases. Germline V gives CDR1 SEHNR, CDR2 FQNEAQ (reference sequence). The CDR3 has 16 amino acids. V was clipped by 4 bases and J by 4 bases; unmatched bases: 11. This CDR3 reads CASSSRGFTGGTEAFF. CDR3 nucleotides: TGTGCCAGCAGCTCAAGGGGGTTTACAGGGGGCACTGAAGCTTTCTTT.

This clone was seen a handful of times. This rearrangement joins TRBV4-1 to TRBJ1-6; a possible D gene is TRBD1 (6 bases). The germline gives CDR1 MGHRA, CDR2 YSYEKL. CDR3 length: 13 residues. V lost 4 bases to trimming and J lost 7 bases, with 8 bases between them. This CDR3 reads CASSRGGNSPLHF. CDR3 DNA: TGCGCCAGCAGCCGCGGGGGCAATTCACCCCTCCACTTT.

This chain links TRBV9 with TRBJ2-7; TRBD1 aligns across 7 bases. CDR1 is SGDLS and CDR2 is YYNGEE in the germline V gene. V dropped 4 bases and J dropped 0; count of bases not matched to a gene: 4. The CDR3 covers 14 residues. The chain's CDR3 is CASSPQGVSYEQYF. The CDR3 nucleotides are TGTGCCAGCAGCCCTCAGGGGGTCTCCTACGAGCAGTACTTC. Looking up the rest from reference TRBV9 and TRBJ2-7 gives the full variable domain: DSGVTQTPKHLITATGQRVTLRCSPRSGDLSVYWYQQSLDQGLQFLIQYYNGEERAKGNILERFSAQQFPDLHSELNLSSLELGDSALYFCASSPQGVSYEQYFGPGTRLTVT.

The chain joins TRBV19 to TRBJ1-2; TRBD1 aligns across 7 bases. With 8 bases clipped from V and 8 bases from J, the junction kept 11 bases outside the gene matches. CDR1 is LNHDA and CDR2 is SQIVND in the germline V gene (reference sequence). The length of the CDR3 is 13 residues. CDR3 amino acids: CASQVAGGGGYTF. CDR3 DNA: TGTGCCAGTCAAGTAGCAGGGGGAGGAGGCTACACCTTC.

V usage is TRBV4-2 and J usage is TRBJ2-2; D may be TRBD2 (6 bases). This CDR3 spans 15 amino acids. V lost 0 bases to trimming and J lost 4 bases, with 9 bases between them. Germline V lookup: CDR1 LGHNA, CDR2 YNFKEQ. The DNA for the CDR3 is TGTGCCAGCAGCCAAGAAAGACTAGGCACCGGGGAGCTGTTTTTT. Its protein product is CASSQERLGTGELFF.

The chain recombines TRBV19 with TRBJ1-1, with 9 bases matching TRBD1. The germline V gene encodes CDR1 LNHDA and CDR2 SQIVND (reference sequence). V lost 5 bases, J lost 5 bases, and 6 bases stayed unmatched. The CDR3 contains 14 residues. For the CDR3, the DNA is TGTGCCAGTAGTGCGACAGGGGGGAGAACTGAAGCTTTCTTT. Encoded protein: CASSATGGRTEAFF.

V usage is TRBV9 and J usage is TRBJ2-7; 14 positions agree with TRBD2. The trim removed 0 bases at V and 0 bases at J, leaving 5 bases unmatched. CDR1 and CDR2 (germline): SGDLS, YYNGEE. This CDR3 spans 18 amino acids. CDR3 protein: CASSVATSGRESSYEQYF. The CDR3 DNA reads TGTGCCAGCAGCGTAGCGACTAGCGGGAGGGAGAGCTCCTACGAGCAGTACTTC.

The chain combines TRBV18 with TRBJ2-4, with a weak D call TRBD1 (5 bases). Trimming removed 3 bases from V and 5 bases from J, with 8 bases in between. This CDR3 is 13 amino acids long. CDR1 is KGHSH, CDR2 LQKENI, per germline. CDR3 loop: CASSPGRENIQYF. The CDR3 DNA reads as TGTGCCAGCTCACCGGGCAGGGAAAACATTCAGTACTTC. Based on the CDR3 plus reference TRBV18 and TRBJ2-4, the full variable domain is NAGVMQNPRHLVRRRGQEARLRCSPMKGHSHVYWYRQLPEEGLKFMVYLQKENIIDESGMPKERFSAEFPKEGPSILRIQQVVRGDSAAYFCASSPGRENIQYFGAGTRLSVL.

This rearrangement joins TRBV28 to TRBJ1-1; no reliable D call. Germline CDR1 and CDR2: MDHEN and SYDVKM. With 10 bases removed from V and 10 bases from J, the gap between germline ends came to 13 bases. This CDR3 spans 10 amino acids. The CDR3 DNA reads as TGTGCCACCGCAGGTCTAGCAGCTTTCTTT. Translating it yields CATAGLAAFF.